This T cell receptor (beta chain) is drawn from a study of chronic HIV infection and antiretroviral therapy (dated by TCRdb to 2013 to 2016). Library method: 5' RACE. The instrument was an Illumina MiSeq. TCRdb trimmed the raw reads at Q25, called clones with MiXCR and kept productive beta chains. Each entry merges the rows of one CDR3 protein and shows their most common DNA and genes. Across this sample there are more than 25,000 distinct CDR3 sequences, with over 7.5% seen only once. Jointly, the top ten make up less than 3% of the sample. V gives up 2 bases and J gives up 6 bases, and the segment between their germline ends measures 14 bases. From the cysteine through the phenylalanine, the CDR3 covers 15 amino acids. The DNA shown is the 45-base CDR3, in frame from base 1. From a lookup of the germline V gene, CDR1 and CDR2 are SGHTA and FQGTGA. This clonotype was counted ten times or more. The specificity of this receptor is unknown. The input lacks base qualities; no much larger clone sits a single base away.

The sample taken for sequencing was peripheral blood. The V gene is TRBV7-3 and the J gene is TRBJ2-4; the D call could be TRBD1 or TRBD2, with each sharing 5 bases. This TCR derives from an adult who had HIV and had not received antiretroviral therapy, or was an uninfected healthy control (not recorded which). The nucleotides read TGTGCCAGCAGCTTAGGGACGGGACCTATAAACATTCAGTACTTC. Its translation reads: CASSLGTGPINIQYF.